A selection of T cell receptor beta chains follows, all from one sample in a study of blood T cell repertoires in COVID-19. The assay was immunoSEQ multiplex PCR, and TCRdb's table has in-frame clones only and misses some. The sample records about 110,000 clones, roughly four fifths being singletons. Sample: peripheral blood. Receptors originate from a woman in her fifties or sixties with acute or convalescent COVID-19. The CDR3 runs from the conserved cysteine through the conserved F or W. The D gene is left open where the match is weak. Size values are once, few and many counts, or a class for expanded clones, and some rows have none.

clone size	V gene	D gene	J gene	CDR3 DNA	CDR3 protein
.	TRBV5-1	.	TRBJ2-7	TGCGCCAGCAGCCTGGATGGGGGGTACTCCTACGAGCAGTACTTC	CASSLDGGYSYEQYF
.	TRBV5-1	.	TRBJ1-4	TGCGCCAGCAGCTTGGGACAGTCGTTGGAAGTAAATGAAAAACTGTTTTTT	CASSLGQSLEVNEKLFF
few	TRBV19	.	TRBJ2-7	TGTGCCAGTAGTCCGGATCAGGGACTTTACGAGCAGTACTTC	CASSPDQGLYEQYF
.	TRBV2	TRBD1	TRBJ2-7	TGTGCCAGCGCGACAGGGAACCTAGGGGAGCAGTACTTC	CASATGNLGEQYF
.	TRBV6-5	TRBD1	TRBJ2-1	TGTGCCAGCAACCGGGACAGCTACAATGAGCAGTTCTTC	CASNRDSYNEQFF
once	TRBV12-3/TRBV12-4	.	TRBJ1-1	TGTGCCAGCAGTCCCACGACAATTGAAGCTTTCTTT	CASSPTTIEAFF
.	TRBV4-3	.	TRBJ1-2	TGCGCCAGCACTCCCGGGGGGGGGAGAAGTGGCTACACCTTC	CASTPGGGRSGYTF
.	TRBV10-3	.	TRBJ1-1	TGTGCCATCAGTGAGATCGCGGGAACGGACACTGAAGCTTTCTTT	CAISEIAGTDTEAFF
few	TRBV7-6	.	TRBJ1-5	TGTGCCAGCAGCTTAGACGAGGGTTTTTATCAGCCCCAGCATTTT	CASSLDEGFYQPQHF
.	TRBV7-2	.	TRBJ2-3	TGTGCCAGCACCCCAAACGGCGGGGCAGATACGCAGTATTTT	CASTPNGGADTQYF
.	TRBV9	.	TRBJ2-1	TGTGCCAGCAGCGTAGCTTTAGGGGGTTCCTACAATGAGCAGTTCTTC	CASSVALGGSYNEQFF
.	TRBV9	.	TRBJ1-6	TGTGCCAGCAGCCCCGGGGATTCCGGTTCACCCCTCCACTTT	CASSPGDSGSPLHF
few	TRBV5-4	TRBD1	TRBJ2-5	TGTGCCAGCAGCTCGGATGAAACAGGGGCAATCGAGACCCAGTACTTC	CASSSDETGAIETQYF
many	TRBV3-1/TRBV3-2	.	TRBJ1-1	TGTGCCAGCAGCCACAGCACTGAAGCTTTCTTT	CASSHSTEAFF
.	TRBV4-1	TRBD1	TRBJ1-6	TGCGCCAGCAGCCAGGACAGGGGATCACCCCTCCACTTT	CASSQDRGSPLHF
.	TRBV6-4	.	TRBJ2-1	TGTGCCAGCAGCCTGGAGGGGCGGAGTGAGCAGTTCTTC	CASSLEGRSEQFF
.	TRBV11-3	.	TRBJ2-7	TGTGCCAGCAGCCCTACTTCGGGCTACGAGCAGTACTTC	CASSPTSGYEQYF
.	TRBV6-5	TRBD2	TRBJ2-3	TGTGCCAGCAGGTATAGCGGGGGGACAGATACGCAGTATTTT	CASRYSGGTDTQYF
.	TRBV4-1	.	TRBJ2-3	TGCGCCAGCAGGCCCGAGCTGCACACAGATACGCAGTATTTT	CASRPELHTDTQYF
.	TRBV7-2	.	TRBJ2-7	TGTGCCAGCAGCTTTGGGTACACTACCTACGAGCAGTACTTC	CASSFGYTTYEQYF
.	TRBV6-6	TRBD1	TRBJ1-2	TGTGCCAGCAGTCCCCAGGGACAGGACGCTTTTAACTATGGCTACACCTTC	CASSPQGQDAFNYGYTF
once	TRBV11-3	TRBD2	TRBJ2-5	TGTGCCAGCAGCCCGGACCTAGCGGGGGGGCCCGAGACCCAGTACTTC	CASSPDLAGGPETQYF
few	TRBV2	.	TRBJ1-4	TGTGCCAGCAGTGAGGCGCACAGGGCGGCTAATGAAAAACTGTTTTTT	CASSEAHRAANEKLFF
.	TRBV5-1	TRBD2	TRBJ2-3	TGCGCCAGCAGCTTGGGACTAGCGGGGTCAGATACGCAGTATTTT	CASSLGLAGSDTQYF
.	TRBV7-8	TRBD1	TRBJ1-2	TGTGCCAGCAGCGTTGGGACAGCCTATGGCTACACCTTC	CASSVGTAYGYTF
few	TRBV30	TRBD1	TRBJ1-4	TGTGCCTGGAGTGTACCGGACAGGGCTAATGAAAAACTGTTTTTT	CAWSVPDRANEKLFF
.	TRBV19	.	TRBJ1-4	TGTGCCAGTAGTATGAGTTTTAGACTGTCTAATGAAAAACTGTTTTTT	CASSMSFRLSNEKLFF
.	TRBV19	TRBD1	TRBJ1-5	TGTGCCAGTAGATGGGACAGGGCTAATCAGCCCCAGCATTTT	CASRWDRANQPQHF
.	TRBV9	.	TRBJ1-1	TGTGCCAGCAGCACAGAGTCAAGCCACGAAGGGGTGGCTTTCTTT	CASSTESSHEGVAFF
.	TRBV7-3	TRBD1	TRBJ2-1	TGTGCCAGCAGCTCGGGACAGTACAATGAGCAGTTCTTC	CASSSGQYNEQFF
.	TRBV6-6	.	TRBJ2-2	TGTGCCAGTAGGGACTCCAAGGCCGGGGAGCTGTTTTTT	CASRDSKAGELFF
.	TRBV7-9	.	TRBJ1-2	TGTGCCAGCAGCTTACACAGGGAAGGCTACACCTTC	CASSLHREGYTF
once	TRBV27	TRBD1	TRBJ1-5	TGTGCCAGCAGCCGAGACAGGGTAGACCAGCCCCAGCATTTT	CASSRDRVDQPQHF
.	TRBV4-1	.	TRBJ2-5	TGCGCCAGCAGCCAAGGGACAGCCCAAGAGACCCAGTACTTC	CASSQGTAQETQYF
.	TRBV30	.	TRBJ1-6	TGTGCCTGGAGCCGCACAGGGCACCTTAGGAGCTCCTATAATTCACCCCTCCACTTT	CAWSRTGHLRSSYNSPLHF
.	TRBV5-1	.	TRBJ2-3	TGCGCCAGCAGCTTGGGCGGAGACTCAGATACGCAGTATTTT	CASSLGGDSDTQYF
.	TRBV6-9	.	TRBJ1-6	TGTGCCAGCAGTTATTCGTTAGGGCAGGGTATGGGTTCACCCCTCCACTTT	CASSYSLGQGMGSPLHF